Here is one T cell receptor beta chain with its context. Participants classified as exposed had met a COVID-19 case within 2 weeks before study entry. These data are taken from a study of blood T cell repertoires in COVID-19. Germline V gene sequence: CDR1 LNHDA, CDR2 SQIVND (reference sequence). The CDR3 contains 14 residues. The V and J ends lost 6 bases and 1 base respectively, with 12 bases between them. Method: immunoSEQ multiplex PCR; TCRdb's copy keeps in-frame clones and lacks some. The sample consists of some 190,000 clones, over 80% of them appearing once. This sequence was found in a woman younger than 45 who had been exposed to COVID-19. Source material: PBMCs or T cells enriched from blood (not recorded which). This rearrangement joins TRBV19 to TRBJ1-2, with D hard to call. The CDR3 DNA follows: TGTGCCAGTAGGCCCCTCGGGGATAACTATGGCTACACCTTC. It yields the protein CASRPLGDNYGYTF.